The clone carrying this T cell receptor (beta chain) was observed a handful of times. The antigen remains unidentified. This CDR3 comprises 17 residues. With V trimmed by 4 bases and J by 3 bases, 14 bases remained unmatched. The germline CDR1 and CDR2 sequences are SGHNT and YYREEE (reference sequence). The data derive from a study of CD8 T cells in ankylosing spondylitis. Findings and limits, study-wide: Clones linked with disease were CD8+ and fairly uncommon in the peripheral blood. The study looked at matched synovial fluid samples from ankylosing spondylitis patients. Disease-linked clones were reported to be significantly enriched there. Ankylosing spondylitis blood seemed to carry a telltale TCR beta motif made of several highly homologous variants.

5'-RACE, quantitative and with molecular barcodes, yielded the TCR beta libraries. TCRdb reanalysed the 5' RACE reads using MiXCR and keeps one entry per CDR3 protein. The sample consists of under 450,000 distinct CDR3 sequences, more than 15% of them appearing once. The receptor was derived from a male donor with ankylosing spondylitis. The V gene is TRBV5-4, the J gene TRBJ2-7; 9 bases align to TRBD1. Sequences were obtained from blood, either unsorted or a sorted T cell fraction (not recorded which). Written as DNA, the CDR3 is TGTGCCAGCAGCATGGGACAGGGTAGATCGGGCCTCTACGAGCAGTACTTC. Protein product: CASSMGQGRSGLYEQYF.